One and the same sample provided the 27 T cell receptor beta chains below, sequenced in a study of blood T cell repertoires in COVID-19. TCRdb's table, derived via immunoSEQ multiplex PCR, lists solely in-frame clones and lacks some. The sample consists of about 340,000 clones, approximately 91% of them appearing once. Material: peripheral blood. These receptors were collected from a woman aged 70-85 years with COVID-19, enrolled during active disease.

J is TRBJ2-1 and V is TRBV28, with D tentatively TRBD1 (6 bases). Trimming pared 6 bases from V and 8 bases from J, leaving 20 bases between. Germline V CDR1 and CDR2: MDHEN, SYDVKM. This CDR3 comprises 15 residues. This CDR3 reads CASSSGQFLEHEQFF. CDR3 nucleotide sequence: TGTGCCAGCAGCTCCGGACAGTTTCTGGAGCATGAGCAGTTCTTC.

J is TRBJ2-3 and V is TRBV5-4; perhaps TRBD2 as D (6 bases). The germline V gene encodes CDR1 SGHNT and CDR2 YYREEE (reference sequence). The germline V and J ends were trimmed by 4 bases and 2 bases, with 17 bases remaining between them. The CDR3 loop spans 16 amino acids. CDR3 residues: CASSPGLLRDTDTQYF. CDR3 in DNA: TGTGCCAGCAGCCCGGGACTCCTACGTGACACAGATACGCAGTATTTT.

The chain has TRBV6-5 and TRBJ2-7; weak D call: TRBD2 (5 bases). Trimming removed 6 bases from V and 1 base from J, with 13 bases in between. Germline CDR1 and CDR2: MNHEY and SVGAGI. This CDR3 comprises 14 residues. In nucleotides, the CDR3 is TGTGCCAGCAGGCCCAGGACTGAGTCCTACGAGCAGTACTTC. Protein product: CASRPRTESYEQYF.

The rearrangement uses TRBV4-1 and TRBJ1-3; no clear D. CDR3 length: 16 amino acids. The V end lost 3 bases, the J end lost 2 bases, and 14 bases lay between the germline ends. Germline CDR1 and CDR2: MGHRA and YSYEKL. The CDR3 reads CASSHPSTTTGNTIYF. The DNA of the CDR3 is TGCGCCAGCAGCCATCCTAGCACGACCACTGGAAACACCATATATTTT.

The V gene is TRBV9, the J gene TRBJ2-1, with D maybe TRBD1 (6 bases). The CDR3 consists of 16 residues. The germline gives CDR1 SGDLS, CDR2 YYNGEE. V was trimmed by 0 bases and J by 7 bases, leaving 17 bases between them. The CDR3 DNA reads TGTGCCAGCAGCGTAGACTTTGCGACAGGTAAAAATGAGCAGTTCTTC. This gives the protein CASSVDFATGKNEQFF.

CDR3 nucleotide sequence: TGTGCCAGCAGCTCCGGAGGGGTGGGCGCGATCGGGGAGCTGTTTTTT. It translates to CASSSGGVGAIGELFF. The chain combines TRBV5-4 with TRBJ2-2, with D tentatively TRBD2 (6 bases). The CDR3 length is 16 residues. V shed 3 bases and J shed 7 bases, with 19 bases lying between them. Germline CDR1 SGHNT, CDR2 YYREEE (reference sequence).

The chain employs TRBV7-3 and TRBJ1-6; D is unclear. V lost 2 bases to trimming and J lost 10 bases, with 12 bases between them. CDR1 and CDR2 (germline): SGHTA, FQGTGA. The CDR3 sequence is 14 residues long. The CDR3 DNA is TGTGCCAGCAGCTTACAGCCGGGTGGGTCACCCCTCCACTTT. The encoded protein is CASSLQPGGSPLHF.

This chain connects TRBV11-2 to TRBJ2-2; the match to TRBD1 covers 7 bases. The CDR3 runs to 15 residues. Losses at the gene ends were 6 bases for V and 1 base for J; bases not matched to a gene: 5. CDR1 is SGHAT, CDR2 FQNNGV, per germline. CDR3 DNA: TGTGCCAGCAGGCGCCCAGGGGGGAACACCGGGGAGCTGTTTTTT. As protein: CASRRPGGNTGELFF.

The chain combines TRBV7-2 with TRBJ1-6; the match to TRBD1 covers 8 bases. CDR3 length: 18 amino acids. In germline, CDR1 is SGHTA, CDR2 FQGNSA. J lost 6 bases, V lost 2 bases, and 12 bases had no gene match. The CDR3 DNA reads as TGTGCCAGCAGCTTAAAGCTTGGGACAGGTATCGGTAATTCACCCCTCCACTTT. It encodes CASSLKLGTGIGNSPLHF.

The V call is TRBV11-1, the J call TRBJ2-5; the match to TRBD1 covers 9 bases. The V gene's germline CDR1 is SGHAT and CDR2 FQDESV (reference sequence). Trimming at V came to 3 bases and at J to 5 bases, leaving 4 bases not matched to a gene. The CDR3 totals 14 residues. The CDR3 loop is CASSFTGGRETQYF. In nucleotides, the CDR3 is TGTGCCAGCAGCTTTACAGGGGGCAGGGAGACCCAGTACTTC.

The V and J genes are TRBV4-3 and TRBJ1-6; D gene ambiguous. Germline values: CDR1 LGHNA, CDR2 YSLEER. Trimming removed 2 bases at V and 0 bases at J, with 8 bases between. CDR3 length: 16 residues. For the CDR3, the DNA is TGCGCCAGCAGCCAACTCTCGGGCTCCTATAATTCACCCCTCCACTTT. Amino acids: CASSQLSGSYNSPLHF.

V is TRBV12-3 or TRBV12-4 and J is TRBJ1-2; the match to TRBD1 covers 8 bases. This CDR3 contains 13 residues. The V segment lost 6 bases and the J segment 4 bases; nucleotides outside the gene matches: 4. CDR3 sequence (DNA): TGTGCCAGCAGGCAGGGGGCGGGCTATGGCTACACCTTC. Translating gives CASRQGAGYGYTF.

This clone appeared a single time. The CDR3 nucleotides are TGTGCCAGCAGTGCCACCACAGGGGGAGAGCAGTACTTC. This translates into CASSATTGGEQYF. The chain uses TRBV2 and TRBJ2-7; 8 nucleotides match TRBD1. This CDR3 contains 13 residues. Trimming at V came to 4 bases and at J to 7 bases, leaving 6 bases not matched to a gene. In germline, CDR1 is SNHLY, CDR2 FYNNEI.

This clone was detected a few times. The chain carries TRBV4-2 and TRBJ1-5, with 8 bases matching TRBD1. Looked up from germline, CDR1 is LGHNA and CDR2 is YNFKEQ. V was pared by 1 base and J by 8 bases, with 7 bases of the junction left unmatched. The CDR3 loop spans 15 amino acids. CDR3 nucleotides: TGTGCCAGCAGCCAAGGGGGGCAGGGGGCAAAGCCCCAGCATTTT. As protein: CASSQGGQGAKPQHF.

This clone is a singleton in its sample. The chain employs TRBV7-9 and TRBJ1-2; 8 bases line up with TRBD1. Germline-derived CDR1 and CDR2 are SEHNR and FQNEAQ (reference sequence). CDR3 length equals 16 residues. J lost 2 bases, V lost 5 bases, and 10 bases had no gene match. Here the CDR3 DNA reads TGTGCCAGCAGCCAACTTGACTCAGGGGGCAACTATGGCTACACCTTC. As protein: CASSQLDSGGNYGYTF.

The V and J genes are TRBV5-1 and TRBJ1-2; possible D gene TRBD1, 5 bases. The V gene lost 4 bases and the J gene lost 4 bases, with 8 bases spanning the gap. The CDR3 loop spans 12 amino acids. CDR1 and CDR2 from the germline V gene are SGHRS and YFSETQ. In DNA, the CDR3 is TGCGCCAGCAGCGGCGGGACCTATGGCTACACCTTC. This gives the protein CASSGGTYGYTF.

The rearrangement links TRBV21-1 to TRBJ2-2; the table assigns TRBD1, which was not confirmed against the DNA. TRBV21-1 is marked as a pseudogene. The CDR3 totals 18 residues. The CDR3 nucleotides are TGTGCCAGCAGCAAAGCGGGACAGGGGGCCGGAGTCGCCGGGGAGCTGTTTTTT. Protein product: CASSKAGQGAGVAGELFF.

The J gene is TRBJ1-2, the V gene TRBV6-5; possible D gene TRBD1, 5 bases. CDR3 length equals 15 residues. The germline CDR1 and CDR2 sequences are MNHEY and SVGAGI. With 0 bases removed from V and 4 bases from J, the gap between germline ends came to 12 bases. CDR3 residues: CASSYSSQGAYGYTF. In DNA form, the CDR3 reads TGTGCCAGCAGTTACTCGAGTCAGGGTGCCTATGGCTACACCTTC.

V usage is TRBV28 and J usage is TRBJ2-5; 9 bases map to TRBD2. Trimming cost V 3 bases and J 5 bases; bases outside gene matches: 13. This CDR3 has 17 amino acids. Germline V lookup: CDR1 MDHEN, CDR2 SYDVKM. CDR3 residues: CASSFPLTSGNVETQYF. The CDR3 bases are TGTGCCAGCAGTTTTCCTTTGACTAGCGGTAACGTGGAGACCCAGTACTTC.

The chain has TRBV5-4 and TRBJ2-7, with 7 bases that match TRBD2. Per the germline V gene, CDR1 is SGHNT and CDR2 is YYREEE (reference sequence). This CDR3 has 14 residues. V lost 5 bases, J lost 1 base, and 6 bases stayed unmatched. DNA for the CDR3: TGTGCCAGCAGTGACCCTAGCGGTTCCTACGAGCAGTACTTC. Its protein product is CASSDPSGSYEQYF.

The chain links TRBV19 to TRBJ2-7; 8 bases map to TRBD1. Germline V gives CDR1 LNHDA, CDR2 SQIVND (reference sequence). The trim removed 6 bases at V and 6 bases at J, leaving 4 bases unmatched. This CDR3 comprises 12 residues. The CDR3 loop is CASSPTGVEQYF. For the CDR3, the DNA is TGTGCCAGTAGCCCGACAGGGGTCGAGCAGTACTTC.

The V gene is TRBV13, the J gene TRBJ2-3; 10 bases map to TRBD2. CDR1 PRHDT and CDR2 FYEKMQ come from the germline V gene (reference sequence). With V trimmed by 5 bases and J by 7 bases, 9 bases remained unmatched. The CDR3 covers 15 residues. The CDR3 nucleotides are TGTGCCAGCAGCCGAACTAGCGGGGAATGGAATACGCAGTATTTT. It yields the protein CASSRTSGEWNTQYF.

CDR3 coding DNA: TGCGCCAGCACCCGAGGGGGCCTCGGCTACGAGCAGTACTTC. Encoded protein: CASTRGGLGYEQYF. The chain links TRBV5-1 to TRBJ2-7; TRBD1 matches at 7 bases. Germline loops: CDR1 SGHRS, CDR2 YFSETQ. The J segment lost 3 bases and the V segment lost 6 bases, leaving 9 bases of the junction unmatched. This CDR3 spans 14 amino acids.

The rearrangement links TRBV27 to TRBJ1-6; D is undetermined. Per germline, CDR1 MNHEY and CDR2 SMNVEV (reference sequence). The CDR3 length is 15 residues. The V end was cut by 3 bases, the J end by 0 bases, with 6 bases between. The chain's CDR3 is CASSFESSYNSPLHF. In DNA, the CDR3 is TGTGCCAGCAGTTTTGAGAGCTCCTATAATTCACCCCTCCACTTT.

Of note for this clone: The sample holds other DNA sequences that translate to the same CDR3. V and J are TRBV9 and TRBJ1-6, with D unclear. V was shortened by 0 bases and J by 0 bases, with 4 bases between the two germline ends. CDR3 length equals 15 residues. Germline V gene data show CDR1 as SGDLS and CDR2 as YYNGEE. The DNA of the CDR3 is TGTGCCAGCAGCGTAGGCAGCTCCTATAATTCACCCCTCCACTTT. This gives the protein CASSVGSSYNSPLHF.

This clone was observed once. This rearrangement joins TRBV2 to TRBJ2-5, with TRBD1 identical over 8 bases. In germline, CDR1 is SNHLY, CDR2 FYNNEI. After removal of 6 bases from V and 3 bases from J, the junction contained 3 bases not matched to a gene. The CDR3 runs to 13 residues. The CDR3 DNA reads as TGTGCCAGCAGACAGGGGGTGAAAGAGACCCAGTACTTC. This encodes CASRQGVKETQYF. Combining the CDR3 with reference TRBV2 and TRBJ2-5 gives the whole variable domain EPEVTQTPSHQVTQMGQEVILRCVPISNHLYFYWYRQILGQKVEFLVSFYNNEISEKSEIFDDQFSVERPDGSNFTLKIRSTKLEDSAMYFCASRQGVKETQYFGPGTRLLVL.

This sequence joins TRBV6-5 and TRBJ2-2; D uncertain. V gave up 2 bases and J gave up 6 bases, with 7 bases separating them. CDR3 length: 13 amino acids. Germline assignment: CDR1 MNHEY and CDR2 SVGAGI. CDR3 nucleotide sequence: TGTGCCAGCAGTTACGGAGAGGCCGGGGAGCTGTTTTTT. This gives the protein CASSYGEAGELFF.